This T cell receptor (beta chain) was captured by sequencing in a study of cytotoxic CD8 clonotypes in ibrutinib-treated CLL. For this clone: Its target is not known.

The data were produced by immunoSEQ multiplex PCR, yet TCRdb's version contains in-frame clones alone and is incomplete. The sample has over 7,000 clones, under 85% seen once; the top ten hold around 4%. The CDR3 totals 13 residues. The V end lost 5 bases, the J end lost 3 bases, and 10 bases lay between the germline ends. CDR1 is SGHAT, CDR2 FQNNGV, per germline. The study's findings and limits: Exceeding age-matched healthy donors, baseline clonality also tracked the counts of circulating CD8+ T cells.

V usage is TRBV11-2 and J usage is TRBJ2-5, with D perhaps matching TRBD1 (6 bases). The sequencing used PBMCs, collected before ibrutinib treatment. The receptor was isolated from a human donor with chronic lymphocytic leukemia. DNA of the CDR3: TGTGCCAGCAGCCGAGGACAGAAAGAGACCCAGTACTTC. Its protein is CASSRGQKETQYF.